What follows describes a single T cell receptor (beta chain). Its cognate antigen is unknown. Germline V gene lookup returns CDR1 SGHTA and CDR2 FQGTGA. J was trimmed by 2 bases and V by 5 bases; bases with no gene match: 4. The CDR3 has 14 residues. Regions amplified from RNA transcripts were the TCR beta CDR3 regions. A set of HTBI primers served as the primers for a first-round RT-PCR of the TCR CDR3. TCRdb redid the calling of the multiplex PCR reads with MiXCR, one entry per CDR3 protein. The sample lists about 52,000 distinct CDR3 sequences; approximately 48% were seen once. This sample is part of a study of T cells in Graves' hyperthyroidism and ophthalmopathy. Study-level findings and limits: With a median lead of around 5.9 months before onset, the model predicted ophthalmopathy.

In the ophthalmopathy cohort, Clinical Activity Score was at least 3, NOSPECS grade at least 4, and duration under 3 months. The clonotype originates from a woman aged 45 to 65 with Graves' ophthalmopathy. This chain links TRBV7-3 with TRBJ2-7; 9 nucleotides agree with TRBD1. The source material was blood. CDR3 nucleotides: TGTGCCAGCAGCACAGGGGGCGAACCCTACGAGCAGTACTTC. Its translation: CASSTGGEPYEQYF.